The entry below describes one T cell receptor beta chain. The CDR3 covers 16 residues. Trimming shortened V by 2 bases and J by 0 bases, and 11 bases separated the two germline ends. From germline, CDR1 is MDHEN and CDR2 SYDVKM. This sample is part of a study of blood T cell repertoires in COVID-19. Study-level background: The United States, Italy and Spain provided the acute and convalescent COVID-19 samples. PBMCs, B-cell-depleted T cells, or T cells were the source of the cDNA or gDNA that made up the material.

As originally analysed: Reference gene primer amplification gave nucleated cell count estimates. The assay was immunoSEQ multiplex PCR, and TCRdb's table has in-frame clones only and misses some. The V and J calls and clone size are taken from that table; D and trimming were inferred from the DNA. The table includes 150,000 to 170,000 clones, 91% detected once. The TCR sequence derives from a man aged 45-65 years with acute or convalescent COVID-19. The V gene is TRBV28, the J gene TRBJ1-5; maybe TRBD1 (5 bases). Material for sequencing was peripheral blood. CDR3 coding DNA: TGTGCCAGCAGTTTAAAGGGGTGGTTTAGCAATCAGCCCCAGCATTTT. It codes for CASSLKGWFSNQPQHF.